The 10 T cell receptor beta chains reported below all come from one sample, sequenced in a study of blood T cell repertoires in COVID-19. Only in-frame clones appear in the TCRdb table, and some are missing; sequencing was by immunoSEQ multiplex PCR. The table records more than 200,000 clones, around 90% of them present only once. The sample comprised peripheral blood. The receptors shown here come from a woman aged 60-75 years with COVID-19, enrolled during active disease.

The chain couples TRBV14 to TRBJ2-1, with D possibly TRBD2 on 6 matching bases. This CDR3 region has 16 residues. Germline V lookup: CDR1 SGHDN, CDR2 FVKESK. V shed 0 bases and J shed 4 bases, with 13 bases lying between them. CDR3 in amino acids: CASSQDVLAVYNEQFF. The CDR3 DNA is TGTGCCAGCAGCCAAGATGTACTAGCCGTATACAATGAGCAGTTCTTC.

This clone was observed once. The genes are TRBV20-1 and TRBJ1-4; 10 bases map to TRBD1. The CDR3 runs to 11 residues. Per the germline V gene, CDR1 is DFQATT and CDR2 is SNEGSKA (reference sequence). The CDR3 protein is CSTGGREKLFF. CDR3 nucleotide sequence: TGCTCGACAGGGGGCAGGGAAAAACTGTTTTTT.

The CDR3 here is CASSLLTPGNTEAFF. The DNA of the CDR3 is TGTGCCAGCTCGCTATTGACCCCGGGGAACACTGAAGCTTTCTTT. The chain combines TRBV18 with TRBJ1-1, with D uncertain. The germline V gene encodes CDR1 KGHSH and CDR2 LQKENI. The CDR3 contains 15 residues. Trimming left V 6 bases short and J 1 base short, with 15 bases between.

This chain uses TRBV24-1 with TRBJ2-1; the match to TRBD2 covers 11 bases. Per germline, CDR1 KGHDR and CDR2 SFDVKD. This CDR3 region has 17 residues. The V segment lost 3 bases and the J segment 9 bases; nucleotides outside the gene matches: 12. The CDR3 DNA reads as TGTGCCACCAGTGATGCCTACACTAGCGGGAGTGCAGGTGAGCAGTTCTTC. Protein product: CATSDAYTSGSAGEQFF.

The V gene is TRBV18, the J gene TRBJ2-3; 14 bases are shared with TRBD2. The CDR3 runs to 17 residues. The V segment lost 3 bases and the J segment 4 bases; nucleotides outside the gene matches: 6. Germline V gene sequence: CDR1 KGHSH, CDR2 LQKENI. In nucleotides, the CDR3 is TGTGCCAGCTCACCCAAGACTAGCGGGAGGGCCTCAGATACGCAGTATTTT. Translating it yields CASSPKTSGRASDTQYF.

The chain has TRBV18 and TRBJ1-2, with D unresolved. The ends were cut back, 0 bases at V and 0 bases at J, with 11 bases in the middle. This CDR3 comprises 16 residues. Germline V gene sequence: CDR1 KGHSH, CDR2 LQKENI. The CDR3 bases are TGTGCCAGCTCACCACCGGCGGCGTTAGCTAACTATGGCTACACCTTC. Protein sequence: CASSPPAALANYGYTF.

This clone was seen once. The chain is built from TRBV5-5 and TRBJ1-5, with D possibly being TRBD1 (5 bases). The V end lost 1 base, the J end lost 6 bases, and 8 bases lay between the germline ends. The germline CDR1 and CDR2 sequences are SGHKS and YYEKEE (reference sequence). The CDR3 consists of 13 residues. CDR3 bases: TGTGCCAGCAGCTTGACGGGGGGTCAGCCCCAGCATTTT. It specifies CASSLTGGQPQHF.

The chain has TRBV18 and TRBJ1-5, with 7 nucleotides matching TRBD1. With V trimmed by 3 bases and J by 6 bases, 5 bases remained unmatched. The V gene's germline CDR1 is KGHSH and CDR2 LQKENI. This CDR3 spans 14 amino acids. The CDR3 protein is CASSPQGVGQPQHF. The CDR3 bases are TGTGCCAGCTCACCGCAGGGGGTCGGTCAGCCCCAGCATTTT. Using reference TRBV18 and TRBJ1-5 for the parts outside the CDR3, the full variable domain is NAGVMQNPRHLVRRRGQEARLRCSPMKGHSHVYWYRQLPEEGLKFMVYLQKENIIDESGMPKERFSAEFPKEGPSILRIQQVVRGDSAAYFCASSPQGVGQPQHFGDGTRLSIL.

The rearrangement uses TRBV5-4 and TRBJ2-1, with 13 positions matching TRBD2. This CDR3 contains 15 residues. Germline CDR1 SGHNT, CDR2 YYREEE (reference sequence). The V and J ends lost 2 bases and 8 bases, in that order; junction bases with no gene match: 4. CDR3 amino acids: CASSFGTSGVDEQFF. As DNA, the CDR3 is TGTGCCAGCAGCTTCGGGACTAGCGGGGTAGATGAGCAGTTCTTC.

The DNA for the CDR3 is TGTGCCAGCAGCGCGGGACAGTATCAGCCCCAGCATTTT. Its translation: CASSAGQYQPQHF. V usage is TRBV7-7 and J usage is TRBJ1-5, with TRBD1 matching over 7 bases. The CDR3 runs to 13 residues. In germline, CDR1 is SSHAT, CDR2 FNYEAQ (reference sequence). V lost 5 bases to trimming and J lost 5 bases; unmatched junction nucleotides: 3. The full variable domain, in which reference TRBV7-7 and TRBJ1-5 provide the parts outside the CDR3, is GAGVSQSPRYKVTKRGQDVTLRCDPISSHATLYWYQQALGQGPEFLTYFNYEAQPDKSGLPSDRFSAERPEGSISTLTIQRTEQRDSAMYRCASSAGQYQPQHFGDGTRLSIL.